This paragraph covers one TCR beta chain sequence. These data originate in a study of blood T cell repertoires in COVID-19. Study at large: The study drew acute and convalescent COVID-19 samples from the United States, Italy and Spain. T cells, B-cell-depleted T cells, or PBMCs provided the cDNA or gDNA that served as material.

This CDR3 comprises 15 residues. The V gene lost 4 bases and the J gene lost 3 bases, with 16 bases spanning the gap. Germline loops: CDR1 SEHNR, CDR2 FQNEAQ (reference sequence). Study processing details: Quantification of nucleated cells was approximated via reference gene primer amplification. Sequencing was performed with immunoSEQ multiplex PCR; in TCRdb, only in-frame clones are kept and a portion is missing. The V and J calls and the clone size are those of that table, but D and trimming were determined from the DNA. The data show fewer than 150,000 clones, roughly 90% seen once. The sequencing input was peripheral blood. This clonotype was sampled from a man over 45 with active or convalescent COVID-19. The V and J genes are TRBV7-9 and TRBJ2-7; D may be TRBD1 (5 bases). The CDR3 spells CASSSRRTQYYEQYF. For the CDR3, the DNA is TGTGCCAGCAGCTCACGACGGACACAGTACTACGAGCAGTACTTC.